Presented here are 5 T cell receptor beta chains from one specimen sequenced in a study of cytomegalovirus exposure and HLA in healthy donors. This PCR relied on a set of 60 Vbeta primers and 13 Jbeta primers. The repertoire was sequenced with immunoSEQ multiplex PCR; TCRdb's copy has only in-frame clones and lacks some. Seen here are roughly 160,000 clones, 77% observed once, and the top ten hold 2.2%. Sample: PBMCs. These receptors came from a man in his forties or fifties in good health and CMV-seropositive.

This clone was recorded once. The J gene is TRBJ1-2, the V gene TRBV9, with D hard to call. CDR1 is SGDLS, CDR2 YYNGEE, per germline. Trimming left V 0 bases short and J 3 bases short, with 9 bases between. The CDR3 spans 14 residues. The CDR3 protein is CASSVDSDYYGYTF. The CDR3 region has the DNA TGTGCCAGCAGCGTAGACAGTGATTACTATGGCTACACCTTC.

This clone was observed a handful of times. V is TRBV19 and J is TRBJ2-7; 10 bases line up with TRBD1. Trimming cost V 4 bases and J 0 bases; bases outside gene matches: 12. The germline gives CDR1 LNHDA, CDR2 SQIVND (reference sequence). This CDR3 has 18 residues. CDR3 amino acids: CASSNPGTGVKSSYEQYF. CDR3 bases: TGTGCCAGTAGTAATCCCGGGACAGGGGTAAAAAGCTCCTACGAGCAGTACTTC.

This chain connects TRBV4-1 to TRBJ1-5, with D uncertain. The germline V gene encodes CDR1 MGHRA and CDR2 YSYEKL. V lost 1 base and J 13 bases, leaving 20 bases between the germline ends. The CDR3 runs to 15 residues. The CDR3 protein is CASSQGSILPSGQHF. The CDR3 DNA follows: TGCGCCAGCAGCCAAGGTTCTATTCTGCCCAGCGGTCAGCATTTT.

The rearrangement links TRBV4-1 to TRBJ2-3, with D maybe TRBD2 (7 bases). Germline-derived CDR1 and CDR2 are MGHRA and YSYEKL. The CDR3 consists of 15 residues. V lost 1 base, J lost 2 bases, and 10 bases lay in between. The CDR3 region has the DNA TGCGCCAGCAGCCAAGGGGGGGGCTTCACAGATACGCAGTATTTT. This sequence encodes CASSQGGGFTDTQYF.

This chain uses TRBV27 with TRBJ2-7; 10 nucleotides line up with TRBD2. Germline CDR1 reads MNHEY; CDR2 reads SMNVEV (reference sequence). J was trimmed by 2 bases and V by 7 bases; bases with no gene match: 2. The CDR3 extends over 13 amino acids. CDR3 nucleotides: TGTGCCAGCAAAACTAGCGGGGCCTACGAGCAGTACTTC. As protein: CASKTSGAYEQYF.